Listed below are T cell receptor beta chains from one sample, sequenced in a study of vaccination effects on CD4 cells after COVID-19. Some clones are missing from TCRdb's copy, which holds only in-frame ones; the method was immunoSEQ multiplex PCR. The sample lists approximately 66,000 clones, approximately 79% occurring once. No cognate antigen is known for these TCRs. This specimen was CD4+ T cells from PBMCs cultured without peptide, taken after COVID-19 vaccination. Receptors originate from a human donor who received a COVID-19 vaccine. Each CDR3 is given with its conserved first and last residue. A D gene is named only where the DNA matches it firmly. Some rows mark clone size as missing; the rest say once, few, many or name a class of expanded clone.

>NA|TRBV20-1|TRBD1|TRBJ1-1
CSASPGTGMNTEAFF
TGCAGTGCTAGTCCCGGGACAGGTATGAACACTGAAGCTTTCTTT
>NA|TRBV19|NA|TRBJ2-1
CASSMSGALGNEQFF
TGTGCCAGTAGTATGTCCGGTGCACTGGGCAATGAGCAGTTCTTC
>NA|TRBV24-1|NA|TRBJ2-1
CATSSPNTYNEQFF
TGTGCCACCAGCTCCCCGAATACCTACAATGAGCAGTTCTTC
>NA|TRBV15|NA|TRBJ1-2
CATSRLQGGGYTF
TGTGCCACCAGCAGGCTCCAGGGAGGTGGCTACACCTTC
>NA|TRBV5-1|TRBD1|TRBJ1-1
CASSAGQENTEAFF
TGCGCCAGCAGCGCGGGACAGGAGAACACTGAAGCTTTCTTT
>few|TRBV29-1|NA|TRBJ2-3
CSVVVRGNTDTQYF
TGCAGCGTTGTAGTTCGGGGGAACACAGATACGCAGTATTTT
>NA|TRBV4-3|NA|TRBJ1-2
CASSQDSGSNYGYTF
TGCGCCAGCAGCCAAGATTCGGGATCGAACTATGGCTACACCTTC
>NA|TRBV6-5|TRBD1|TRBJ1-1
CASRVLPGQTYEAFF
TGTGCCAGCAGGGTCTTACCGGGACAGACTTATGAAGCTTTCTTT
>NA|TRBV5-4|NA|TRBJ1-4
CASSTPGPRGYEKLFF
TGTGCCAGCAGCACACCCGGGCCAAGGGGTTATGAAAAACTGTTTTTT
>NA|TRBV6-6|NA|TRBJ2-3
CASSTLRQPAQYF
TGTGCCAGCAGCACCCTTCGACAGCCTGCGCAGTATTTT
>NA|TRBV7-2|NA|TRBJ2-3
CASSLAWGPDTQYF
TGTGCCAGCAGCTTAGCCTGGGGACCAGATACGCAGTATTTT
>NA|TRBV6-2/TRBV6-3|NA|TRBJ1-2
CASSYEGSSRGYTF
TGTGCCAGCAGTTACGAGGGGAGTAGTAGGGGCTACACCTTC
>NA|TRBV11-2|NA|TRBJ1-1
CASSLMTDGSEAFF
TGTGCCAGCAGCTTAATGACAGATGGGAGTGAAGCTTTCTTT
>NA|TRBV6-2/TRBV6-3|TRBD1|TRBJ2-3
CASSRTDRAYF
TGTGCCAGCAGTAGGACAGACAGGGCGTATTTT
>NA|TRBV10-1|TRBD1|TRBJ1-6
CASSEGTGGNNNSPLHF
TGCGCCAGCAGTGAAGGCACAGGGGGCAATAATAATTCACCCCTCCACTTT
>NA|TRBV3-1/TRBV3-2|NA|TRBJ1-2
CASSQVNYGYTF
TGTGCCAGCAGCCAAGTTAACTATGGCTACACCTTC
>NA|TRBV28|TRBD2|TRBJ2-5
CASSIIAGGGETQYF
TGTGCCAGCAGTATTATAGCGGGGGGCGGTGAGACCCAGTACTTC
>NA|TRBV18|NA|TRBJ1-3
CASSLLGPSGNTIYF
TGTGCCAGCTCACTGCTGGGACCCTCTGGAAACACCATATATTTT
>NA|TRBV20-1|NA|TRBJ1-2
CSAPPVYGYTF
TGCAGTGCCCCACCCGTTTATGGCTACACCTTC
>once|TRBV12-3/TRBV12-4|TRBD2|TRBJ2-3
CASSFGRPDTQYF
TGTGCCAGCAGTTTCGGGAGGCCAGATACGCAGTATTTT
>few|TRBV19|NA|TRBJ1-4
CASSRTIGVTNEKLFF
TGTGCCAGTAGCAGAACCATAGGGGTGACTAATGAAAAACTGTTTTTT
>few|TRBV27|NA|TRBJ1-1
CASSSYSPRIEAFF
TGTGCCAGCAGTTCCTACAGTCCTCGAATTGAAGCTTTCTTT
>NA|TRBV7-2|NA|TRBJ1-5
CASSLSSNNQPQHF
TGTGCCAGCAGCTTAAGCAGCAACAATCAGCCCCAGCATTTT
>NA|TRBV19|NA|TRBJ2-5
CASSILGGEKTQYF
TGTGCCAGTAGTATCCTCGGGGGCGAGAAGACCCAGTACTTC
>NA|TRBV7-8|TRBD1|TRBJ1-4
CASSSQGQGEDEKLFF
TGTGCCAGCAGCTCCCAGGGACAGGGTGAGGATGAAAAACTGTTTTTT
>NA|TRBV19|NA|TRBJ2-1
CASSRGTNNNEQFF
TGTGCCAGTAGCCGCGGGACAAACAACAATGAGCAGTTCTTC
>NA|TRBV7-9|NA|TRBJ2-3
CASSLGRTGFGTDTQYF
TGTGCCAGCAGCTTAGGGAGAACAGGGTTTGGCACAGATACGCAGTATTTT
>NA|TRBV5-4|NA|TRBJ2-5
CASSLGVERYGETQYF
TGTGCCAGCAGCTTGGGAGTGGAGAGGTACGGGGAGACCCAGTACTTC
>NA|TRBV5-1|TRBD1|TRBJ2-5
CASSQGTAQETQYF
TGCGCCAGCAGCCAAGGGACAGCACAAGAGACCCAGTACTTC
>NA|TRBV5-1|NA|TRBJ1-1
CASRGRLNTEAFF
TGCGCCAGCAGGGGGAGGTTGAACACTGAAGCTTTCTTT
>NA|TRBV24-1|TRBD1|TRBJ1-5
CATSDRDRGNQPQHF
TGTGCCACCAGTGACCGGGACAGGGGCAATCAGCCCCAGCATTTT
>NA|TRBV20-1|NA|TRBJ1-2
CSASPRGVGGYTF
TGCAGTGCTAGTCCGCGGGGCGTCGGGGGCTACACCTTC
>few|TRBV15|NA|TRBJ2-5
CATSSRRTEETQYF
TGTGCCACCAGCAGTCGTCGGACGGAAGAGACCCAGTACTTC
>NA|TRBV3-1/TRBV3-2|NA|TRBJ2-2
CASSHHRVNTGELFF
TGTGCCAGCAGCCATCACAGGGTTAACACCGGGGAGCTGTTTTTT
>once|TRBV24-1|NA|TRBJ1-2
CATSVERHYGYTF
TGTGCCACCAGTGTCGAGCGGCACTATGGCTACACCTTC
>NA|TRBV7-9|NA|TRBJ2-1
CASSWRGPTDNEQFF
TGTGCCAGCAGCTGGCGGGGACCAACTGACAATGAGCAGTTCTTC
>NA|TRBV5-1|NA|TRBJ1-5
CASSTGGGNQPQHF
TGCGCCAGCAGTACCGGGGGTGGGAATCAGCCCCAGCATTTT
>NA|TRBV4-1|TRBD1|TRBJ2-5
CASSQDRQGVGETQYF
TGCGCCAGCAGCCAAGATCGACAGGGGGTGGGCGAGACCCAGTACTTC
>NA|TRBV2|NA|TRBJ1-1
CASSADRNTEAFF
TGTGCCAGCAGCGCCGACAGGAACACTGAAGCTTTCTTT
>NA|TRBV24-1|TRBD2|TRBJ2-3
CATSDPQGGTRTDTQYF
TGTGCCACCAGTGATCCCCAGGGCGGGACTAGGACAGATACGCAGTATTTT
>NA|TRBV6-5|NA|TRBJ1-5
CASKNLQGSNQPQHF
TGTGCCAGTAAAAACCTTCAGGGAAGCAATCAGCCCCAGCATTTT
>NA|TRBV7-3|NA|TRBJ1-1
CASSLSLQANTEAFF
TGTGCCAGCAGCCTCTCCCTCCAAGCGAACACTGAAGCTTTCTTT
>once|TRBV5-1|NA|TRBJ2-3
CASKPDRSSTDTQYF
TGCGCCAGCAAACCTGACAGATCTAGCACAGATACGCAGTATTTT
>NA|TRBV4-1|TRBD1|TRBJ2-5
CASSQPGQGAGETQYF
TGCGCCAGCAGCCAACCGGGACAGGGGGCAGGAGAGACCCAGTACTTC
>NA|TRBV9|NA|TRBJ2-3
CASSVSPGDTQYF
TGTGCCAGCAGCGTATCCCCAGGGGATACGCAGTATTTT
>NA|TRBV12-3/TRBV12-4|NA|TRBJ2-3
CASSFQGTDTQYF
TGTGCCAGCAGTTTCCAGGGCACAGATACGCAGTATTTT
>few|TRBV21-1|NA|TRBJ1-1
CASTRWSRKNTEAFF
TGTGCCAGCACCCGCTGGTCGCGGAAGAACACTGAAGCTTTCTTT
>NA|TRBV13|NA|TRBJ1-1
CASSLVWINTEAFF
TGTGCCAGCAGCTTAGTTTGGATAAACACTGAAGCTTTCTTT
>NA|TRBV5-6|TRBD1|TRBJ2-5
CASSSDRGLRETQYF
TGTGCCAGCAGCTCGGACAGGGGGCTTAGGGAGACCCAGTACTTC
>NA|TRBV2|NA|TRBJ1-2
CASSITERGGGYTF
TGTGCCAGCAGTATCACTGAAAGAGGGGGTGGCTACACCTTC
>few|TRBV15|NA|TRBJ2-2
CATSRDLSGRSAGELFF
TGTGCCACCAGCAGAGATCTGAGCGGACGGAGCGCCGGGGAGCTGTTTTTT
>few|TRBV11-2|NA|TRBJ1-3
CASSLGVSGNTIYF
TGTGCCAGCAGCTTAGGGGTTTCCGGAAACACCATATATTTT
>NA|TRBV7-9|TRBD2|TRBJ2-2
CASSRPSGGFGGELFF
TGTGCCAGCAGCCGCCCTAGCGGGGGCTTCGGCGGGGAGCTGTTTTTT
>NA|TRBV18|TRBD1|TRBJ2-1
CASSQGAGEQFF
TGTGCCAGCTCACAGGGGGCAGGTGAGCAGTTCTTC